One and the same sample provided the 5 T cell receptor beta chains below, sequenced in a study of blood T cell repertoires in COVID-19 (dated by TCRdb to 2019 to 2021). The library was prepared using the immunoSEQ multiplex PCR assay. TCRdb's version of the immuneACCESS table is confined to in-frame rearrangements and falls short of the full clone set. An unresolved V gene accounts for under half of the shortfall where checked; the remainder is of unknown origin. The sample yields fewer than 500,000 clones; 75% to 90% were counted once. The biggest ten clones account for about 4.3% of the sample. The sequencing sample was made of peripheral blood. These receptors were obtained from a woman in her twenties or thirties with acute or convalescent COVID-19.

This clone has more than one count but fewer than ten. The chain links TRBV5-1 to TRBJ2-2; TRBD2 matches at 11 bases. CDR1 and CDR2 from the germline V gene are SGHRS and YFSETQ. This CDR3 is built from 16 residues. V was clipped by 4 bases and J by 5 bases; unmatched bases: 7. CDR3: CASSRTGTSGTGELFF. The CDR3 bases are TGCGCCAGCAGCAGAACCGGGACTAGCGGTACCGGGGAGCTGTTTTTT.

The rearrangement joins TRBV30 to TRBJ2-7; 9 positions match TRBD1. The CDR3 sequence is 12 residues long. Germline CDR1 is GTSNPN and CDR2 is SVGIG (reference sequence). The J segment lost 2 bases and the V segment lost 5 bases, leaving 1 base of the junction unmatched. The CDR3 reads CAWGQGPYEQYF. Here the CDR3 DNA reads TGTGCCTGGGGACAGGGGCCCTACGAGCAGTACTTC.

The V and J genes are TRBV24-1 and TRBJ2-2; the D gene is possibly TRBD1 (5 bases). Trimming pared 5 bases from V and 0 bases from J, leaving 12 bases between. Germline CDR1 KGHDR, CDR2 SFDVKD. The CDR3 has 16 amino acids. The CDR3 protein is CATSGGQRANTGELFF. The DNA for the CDR3 is TGTGCCACCAGTGGCGGACAACGCGCGAACACCGGGGAGCTGTTTTTT.

The chain combines TRBV19 with TRBJ2-5; 8 nucleotides line up with TRBD2. The CDR3 is 15 residues long. Germline CDR1 is LNHDA and CDR2 is SQIVND (reference sequence). V gave up 1 base and J gave up 5 bases; unmatched junction bases: 6. This chain's CDR3 is CASSIAGGRGETQYF. The CDR3, as DNA: TGTGCCAGTAGTATAGCGGGGGGGCGCGGGGAGACCCAGTACTTC. Combining the CDR3 with reference TRBV19 and TRBJ2-5 gives the whole variable domain DGGITQSPKYLFRKEGQNVTLSCEQNLNHDAMYWYRQDPGQGLRLIYYSQIVNDFQKGDIAEGYSVSREKKESFPLTVTSAQKNPTAFYLCASSIAGGRGETQYFGPGTRLLVL.

The V call is TRBV4-1, the J call TRBJ2-7; D is ambiguous. Germline V lookup: CDR1 MGHRA, CDR2 YSYEKL. V was cut by 1 base and J by 5 bases, with 15 bases left in between. This CDR3 is 15 amino acids long. CDR3 in amino acids: CASSQVRAPLHEQYF. Here the CDR3 DNA reads TGCGCCAGCAGCCAAGTACGAGCTCCTTTGCACGAGCAGTACTTC.